The rows below give T cell receptor beta chains drawn from one sample of a study of T-cell reconstitution after alpha-beta-depleted transplantation in children. MiXCR, run by TCRdb on the PCR reads, gives a single entry per CDR3 protein. The data show about 98,000 distinct CDR3 sequences, with 6% seen just once and 5.5% to 6.5% held by the top ten. The sequences come from PBMCs, mostly from graft donor cells, collected 60 days after TCRalphabeta/CD19-depleted stem cell transplant. The receptors were sampled from a female patient between 2 and 10 years old who had a stem cell transplant for Fanconi anemia, so the T cells may come from the graft donor. The CDR3 runs from the conserved cysteine through the conserved F or W. A D gene is named only where the DNA matches it firmly. Some rows mark clone size as missing; the rest say once, few, many or name a class of expanded clone.

>many|TRBJ2-3|TRBV5-5|TRBD1
CASSPGQGSDTQYF
TGTGCCAGCAGCCCGGGACAGGGGTCAGATACGCAGTATTTT
>many|TRBJ2-1|TRBV20-1|NA
CSATPGLLTYNEQFF
TGCAGTGCTACCCCAGGACTACTTACATACAATGAGCAGTTCTTC
>few|TRBJ1-5|TRBV24-1|TRBD1
CATSDILDRGMGYSNQPQHF
TGTGCCACCAGTGATATTCTGGACAGGGGCATGGGGTATAGCAATCAGCCCCAGCATTTT
>many|TRBJ2-7|TRBV30|TRBD1
CAWSVTGDYEQYF
TGTGCCTGGAGTGTGACAGGGGACTACGAGCAGTACTTC
>many|TRBJ2-1|TRBV29-1|NA
CSVVRDNEQFF
TGCAGCGTTGTGAGAGACAATGAGCAGTTCTTC
>many|TRBJ2-3|TRBV10-3|TRBD2
CAISARTSSTDTQYF
TGTGCCATCAGCGCCAGGACTAGCAGCACAGATACGCAGTATTTT
>many|TRBJ2-5|TRBV7-3|NA
CASSLAAGYMETQYF
TGTGCCAGCAGCTTAGCGGCAGGGTATATGGAGACCCAGTACTTC
>few|TRBJ2-5|TRBV5-1|TRBD2
CASVLGGRSPSSGRAETQYF
TGCGCCAGCGTCCTCGGGGGCAGGTCACCTTCTAGCGGGAGGGCAGAGACCCAGTACTTC
>NA|TRBJ2-1|TRBV5-1|TRBD2
CASNPSGSPNEQFF
TGCGCCAGCAACCCTAGCGGCAGCCCCAATGAGCAGTTCTTC
>many|TRBJ1-1|TRBV12-3/TRBV12-4|TRBD1
CASSRQGWTEAFF
TGTGCCAGCAGCAGACAGGGATGGACTGAAGCTTTCTTT
>many|TRBJ2-3|TRBV27|TRBD2
CASSLDREGVTSDTQYF
TGTGCCAGCAGTTTAGACCGGGAGGGTGTGACATCAGATACGCAGTATTTT
>NA|TRBJ2-5|TRBV5-6|TRBD1
CASSDAGQASSQYF
TGTGCCAGCAGCGATGCGGGACAGGCGTCGTCCCAGTACTTC
>many|TRBJ1-2|TRBV12-3/TRBV12-4|NA
CASDDQGSNYGYTF
TGTGCCAGCGATGATCAGGGGTCCAACTATGGCTACACCTTC